This T cell receptor (beta chain) is from a study of beta chain features in type 1 diabetes. The investigators reverse transcribed all of the isolated RNA, so they sequenced expressed TCRB transcripts. Clones were read by immunoSEQ multiplex PCR, and TCRdb kept only the in-frame ones, dropping some. The table lists under 850,000 clones, roughly 13% of them singletons, with 0.02% to 0.025% in the top ten. General study findings and limits: Using cDNA template may skew counts toward highly expressing activated cells. The study found moderately but significantly shorter TCRB CDR3s in all four CD4+ subsets of Type 1 diabetes patients.

In total, each donor contributed a single heparinised blood draw that averaged about 110 mL. The authors sorted CD4+ naive, central memory, regulatory and stem cell-like memory cells via CD45RO/CCR7/CD25/CD127/CD95/CD27. A word on this clone: The antigen is unknown.

Germline CDR1 SGHDT, CDR2 YYEEEE. The V end was cut by 4 bases, the J end by 5 bases, with 10 bases between. The CDR3 has 14 residues. The TCR originated in a man aged 18 to 30 with type 1 diabetes. The V and J genes are TRBV5-6 and TRBJ1-6; TRBD1 is a possible D gene (6 bases). The sequenced sample consisted of naive CD4+ T cells from blood. DNA of the CDR3: TGTGCCAGCAGCCTGGACAGTGATAATTCACCCCTCCACTTT. Encoded protein: CASSLDSDNSPLHF.